This is a list of T cell receptor beta chains from one sample in a study of shared clonotypes between healthy human individuals. Method: immunoSEQ multiplex PCR; TCRdb's copy keeps in-frame clones and lacks some. Among hundreds of thousands of clones, 98% were seen once, and the ten largest hold 0.25% to 0.35%. The sample was naive CD8+ T cells sorted from blood. These TCRs come from a young man in good health. Both conserved end residues are part of each CDR3. D genes are given only for firm matches. Expanded clones get a size class; other rows say once, few or many, or leave the size out.

D gene	V gene	J gene	clone size	CDR3 DNA	CDR3 protein
TRBD2	TRBV10-3	TRBJ2-7	.	TGTGCCATCAGTGATATCGGGGGGAGCTACGAGCAGTACTTC	CAISDIGGSYEQYF
.	TRBV29-1	TRBJ2-1	.	TGCAGCGTTGAAGGACTTCGACATGAGCAGTTCTTC	CSVEGLRHEQFF
TRBD2	TRBV11-3	TRBJ2-5	.	TGTGCCAGCAGCCAGGGACTAGCGGGAGAGACCCAGTACTTC	CASSQGLAGETQYF
TRBD1	TRBV28	TRBJ1-2	.	TGTGCCAGCAGTCAGACAGGGGGCGCTTACTATGGCTACACCTTC	CASSQTGGAYYGYTF
.	TRBV7-9	TRBJ2-3	.	TGTGCCAGCAGCTTTGGGGGTACGCAGTATTTT	CASSFGGTQYF
.	TRBV5-8	TRBJ2-3	.	TGTGCCAGCAGCTTTTGGGCTACAGGGAGAAGCACAGATACGCAGTATTTT	CASSFWATGRSTDTQYF
TRBD1	TRBV7-2	TRBJ2-5	.	TGTGCCAGCAGCTTAGAGGGGACAGGTGATGGGGAAGAGACCCAGTACTTC	CASSLEGTGDGEETQYF
.	TRBV7-8	TRBJ2-7	once	TGTGCCAGCAGCTTAGCGGGAAGCTACGAGCAGTACTTC	CASSLAGSYEQYF
.	TRBV6-6	TRBJ2-1	once	TGTGCCAGCAGTTACTCGGGCCCCGAGCAGTTCTTC	CASSYSGPEQFF
.	TRBV18	TRBJ1-2	.	TGTGCCAGCTCACCTCGTCAAAGGGCCCTCTATGGCTACACCTTC	CASSPRQRALYGYTF
.	TRBV10-3	TRBJ1-5	.	TGTGCCATCAGTGACGGCAGCAATCAGCCCCAGCATTTT	CAISDGSNQPQHF
.	TRBV15	TRBJ2-6	.	TGTGCCACCAGCAGAGCCCCCCCTCTCAACGTCCTGACTTTC	CATSRAPPLNVLTF
TRBD1	TRBV9	TRBJ2-5	.	TGTGCCAGCAGCGAAAACAGGGGAGAAGAGACCCAGTACTTC	CASSENRGEETQYF
.	TRBV9	TRBJ2-6	.	TGTGCCAGCAGCGTAGCGAGCTCTGGGGCCAACGTCCTGACTTTC	CASSVASSGANVLTF
TRBD2	TRBV10-3	TRBJ2-3	.	TGTGCCATTGGGACTAGCGGGATCCCGGATACGCAGTATTTT	CAIGTSGIPDTQYF
.	TRBV6-5	TRBJ2-7	.	TGTGCCAGCAGTTACAATGGAAGGGGCTACGAGCAGTACTTC	CASSYNGRGYEQYF
.	TRBV28	TRBJ2-7	.	TGTGCCAGCAGTTTGTTTACCTACGAGCAGTACTTC	CASSLFTYEQYF
TRBD1	TRBV7-2	TRBJ2-3	once	TGTGCCAGCAGCATTGACAGGGGGGGCACAGATACGCAGTATTTT	CASSIDRGGTDTQYF
TRBD2	TRBV5-1	TRBJ2-3	.	TGCGCCAGCAGCTTGGGGCTAGCGGGAATCGGTAGCGGCACAGATACGCAGTATTTT	CASSLGLAGIGSGTDTQYF
TRBD1	TRBV18	TRBJ2-7	.	TGTGCCAGCTCAGAGTCCCGGGACAGGGTAGGCGAGCAGTACTTC	CASSESRDRVGEQYF
.	TRBV9	TRBJ2-1	.	TGTGCCAGCAGCGTAGCATACCCAGACAATGAGCAGTTCTTC	CASSVAYPDNEQFF
.	TRBV9	TRBJ2-1	.	TGTGCCAGCAGCGGGGAGTACAATGAGCAGTTCTTC	CASSGEYNEQFF
.	TRBV4-3	TRBJ2-3	.	TGCGCCTGCCGCCAAATATTACTTCTCGGAGGGCCCCCGGACACAGATACGCAGTATTTT	CACRQILLLGGPPDTDTQYF
.	TRBV15	TRBJ1-4	.	TGTGCCACCAGCAGAGAGAAGACAGGTTTTAATGAAAAACTGTTTTTT	CATSREKTGFNEKLFF
.	TRBV11-2	TRBJ2-7	.	TGTGCCAGCAGCTTAGCTGGACTGACCTACGAGCAGTACTTC	CASSLAGLTYEQYF
TRBD2	TRBV15	TRBJ2-1	.	TGTGCCACCAGCAGACCCCTTAGCGGGAGGCCCGATGAGCAGTTCTTC	CATSRPLSGRPDEQFF
.	TRBV29-1	TRBJ2-3	once	TGCAGCGGCCGGGGAAGAACAGATACGCAGTATTTT	CSGRGRTDTQYF
.	TRBV7-2	TRBJ2-5	.	TGTGCCAGCAGCTCCCTGGGAGAGACCCAGTACTTC	CASSSLGETQYF
TRBD1	TRBV5-1	TRBJ2-7	.	TGCGCCAGCAGCGGGGACAGCGTCGAGCAGTACTTC	CASSGDSVEQYF
TRBD2	TRBV5-6	TRBJ2-1	.	TGTGCCAGCAGCTCTACCAATGCGGGAGGGTTAAATGAGCAGTTCTTC	CASSSTNAGGLNEQFF
.	TRBV9	TRBJ2-5	.	TGTGCCAGCAGCGTAGGGATTGTGGGGGCCGGGGAGACCCAGTACTTC	CASSVGIVGAGETQYF
.	TRBV4-3	TRBJ2-1	.	TGCGCCAGCAGCCAAGTCGTCAGTTACAATGAGCAGTTCTTC	CASSQVVSYNEQFF
TRBD1	TRBV18	TRBJ2-5	.	TGTGCCAGCTCACCACCTGCTCCAGGGGGTATCCAAGAGACCCAGTACTTC	CASSPPAPGGIQETQYF
TRBD2	TRBV28	TRBJ2-1	.	TGTGCCAGCAGTCTACTAGCGAGCTCCTACAATGAGCAGTTCTTC	CASSLLASSYNEQFF
.	TRBV29-1	TRBJ2-5	.	TGCAGCGTTGTAAACTTGCAAGAGACCCAGTACTTC	CSVVNLQETQYF
TRBD1	TRBV7-9	TRBJ2-5	.	TGTGCCAGCAGCTTAGTGGGCCAGGGGGCGCCCCGGGAGACCCAGTACTTC	CASSLVGQGAPRETQYF
.	TRBV9	TRBJ2-7	.	TGTGCCAGCAGCGTAGTCGGGGACCGAAGCCACGAGCAGTACTTC	CASSVVGDRSHEQYF
TRBD1	TRBV29-1	TRBJ1-1	.	TGCAGCGTAGCTATAGGGGGCAATCGATTCTTT	CSVAIGGNRFF
TRBD1	TRBV25-1	TRBJ2-1	.	TGTGCCAGCAGGGGACGGGACAGGGTTCCCAAAGGCTACAATGAGCAGTTCTTC	CASRGRDRVPKGYNEQFF
.	TRBV6-5	TRBJ2-7	.	TGTGCCAGCACCGACAGTTCCTACGAGCAGTACTTC	CASTDSSYEQYF
.	TRBV7-9	TRBJ2-1	.	TGTGCCAGCAGCTACTCCGGCGGGTACAAATACAATGAGCAGTTCTTC	CASSYSGGYKYNEQFF
.	TRBV7-9	TRBJ2-7	.	TGTGCCAGCAGCTTAACGGACGAGCAGTACTTC	CASSLTDEQYF
.	TRBV19	TRBJ2-7	.	TGTGCCAGTAGTATAGGGGGGGGACATTCCTCCTACGAGCAGTACTTC	CASSIGGGHSSYEQYF
TRBD2	TRBV9	TRBJ2-3	.	TGTGCCAGCAGCGTAGGCGTAAAGCGGGAGGATACAGATACGCAGTATTTT	CASSVGVKREDTDTQYF
.	TRBV6-5	TRBJ1-5	few	TGTGCCAGCAGTCGACAGAGCAGTCAGCCCCAGCATTTT	CASSRQSSQPQHF
.	TRBV6-1	TRBJ2-3	once	TGTGCCAGCAGTGAAGGGGACCCAGGGTTTGACACAGATACGCAGTATTTT	CASSEGDPGFDTDTQYF
.	TRBV7-9	TRBJ1-4	.	TGTGCCAGCAGCTTAGGAGGGAAGGAAAAACTGTTTTTT	CASSLGGKEKLFF
.	TRBV29-1	TRBJ2-7	.	TGCAGCGCTGCCGACCCAGGGGTTTTCGTCTCAGGGTACGAGCAGTACTTC	CSAADPGVFVSGYEQYF
.	TRBV18	TRBJ2-3	.	TGTGCCAGCTCACGAGGGATGTATAAAGATACGCAGTATTTT	CASSRGMYKDTQYF
TRBD2	TRBV28	TRBJ2-7	.	TGTGCCAGCAGTCAGACTAGCGGGAGTTACGAGCAGTACTTC	CASSQTSGSYEQYF
.	TRBV27	TRBJ2-1	.	TGTGCCAGCAGTTTAGGGGACACCTACAATGAGCAGTTCTTC	CASSLGDTYNEQFF
TRBD1	TRBV19	TRBJ2-7	.	TGTGCCAGTAGTATTGGGACAGGGCCATCCTACGAGCAGTACTTC	CASSIGTGPSYEQYF
TRBD2	TRBV5-1	TRBJ2-2	.	TGCGCCAGCAGCTTGGGGGAAGTGGCGGGAGGCCCGAACACCGGGGAGCTGTTTTTT	CASSLGEVAGGPNTGELFF
TRBD2	TRBV9	TRBJ2-7	.	TGTGCCAGCAGTCCACCTAGCGGGAGTTACGAGCAGTACTTC	CASSPPSGSYEQYF
.	TRBV7-9	TRBJ2-1	.	TGTGCCAGCAGCTTAGCGGGAGACTACAATGAGCAGTTCTTC	CASSLAGDYNEQFF